A selection of T cell receptor beta chains follows, all from one sample in a study of blood T cell repertoires in COVID-19. TCRdb's table, derived via immunoSEQ multiplex PCR, lists solely in-frame clones and lacks some. Of around 97,000 clones in the sample, just under 90% are singletons; the top ten hold approximately 15%. The specimen sequenced was peripheral blood. The receptors derive from a human donor in a cohort sampled during active COVID-19. The CDR3 runs from the conserved cysteine through the conserved F or W. The D gene is left open where the match is weak. Some rows mark clone size as missing; the rest say once, few, many or name a class of expanded clone.

-	TRBV6-2/TRBV6-3	-	TRBJ2-7	CASSPYESSYEQYF	TGTGCCAGCAGCCCCTACGAGAGCTCCTACGAGCAGTACTTC
once	TRBV10-3	-	TRBJ1-2	CAISESAGTYGYTF	TGTGCCATCAGTGAGTCGGCAGGGACATATGGCTACACCTTC
-	TRBV3-1/TRBV3-2	TRBD1	TRBJ1-6	CASSQSTGENSPLHF	TGTGCCAGCAGCCAATCCACAGGGGAAAATTCACCCCTCCACTTT
-	TRBV27	TRBD1	TRBJ2-7	CASSPRTGYEQYF	TGTGCCAGCAGTCCTCGGACAGGCTACGAGCAGTACTTC
-	TRBV30	TRBD1	TRBJ1-5	CAWSVRQGAGQPQHF	TGTGCCTGGAGTGTACGACAGGGGGCGGGTCAGCCCCAGCATTTT
-	TRBV7-9	-	TRBJ2-1	CASSLDTTYNEQFF	TGTGCCAGCAGCTTGGACACTACCTACAATGAGCAGTTCTTC
-	TRBV10-2	-	TRBJ1-1	CASAWAGEGTEAFF	TGCGCCAGCGCATGGGCAGGGGAGGGCACTGAAGCTTTCTTT
-	TRBV30	-	TRBJ1-2	CAWSATVRGYGYTF	TGTGCCTGGAGCGCTACTGTCAGGGGCTATGGCTACACCTTC
-	TRBV6-5	TRBD1	TRBJ2-7	CASSPRTGPYEQYF	TGTGCCAGCAGTCCTCGGACAGGCCCCTACGAGCAGTACTTC
-	TRBV7-2	-	TRBJ2-3	CASSLAGPLDTQYF	TGTGCCAGCAGCTTAGCGGGGCCGCTTGATACGCAGTATTTT
few	TRBV5-1	-	TRBJ1-3	CASSLEAGDGNTIYF	TGCGCCAGCAGCTTGGAGGCAGGGGATGGAAACACCATATATTTT
-	TRBV18	-	TRBJ2-1	CASSSAPYNEQFF	TGTGCCAGCTCAAGCGCCCCTTACAATGAGCAGTTCTTC
-	TRBV28	-	TRBJ1-1	CASSSLNKNTEAFF	TGTGCCAGCAGTTCCCTGAACAAGAACACTGAAGCTTTCTTT
-	TRBV27	TRBD2	TRBJ2-3	CASSLSSGRAADTQYF	TGTGCCAGCAGTCTTTCTAGCGGGAGGGCCGCGGATACGCAGTATTTT
-	TRBV24-1	-	TRBJ2-2	CATSDSGNTGELFF	TGTGCCACCAGTGACAGCGGGAACACCGGGGAGCTGTTTTTT
-	TRBV7-2	-	TRBJ2-4	CASSMDGGRAKNIQYF	TGTGCCAGCAGCATGGACGGGGGGCGGGCCAAAAACATTCAGTACTTC